This TCR beta chain was documented in a study of brain metastases from non-small cell lung cancer. Measured with immunoSEQ multiplex PCR; TCRdb has only the in-frame clones, and not every one. In the table there are around 3,000 clones, approximately 80% of which are singletons. As to this clone: Antigen unknown.

Notes on the study in general: Paired brain metastases and primary tumors largely shared TCR repertoires. Compared with primary tumors, brain metastases showed less T-cell infiltration. Expanded T-cell clones appeared in roughly 60% of brain metastases over primaries.

The V gene lost 0 bases and the J gene lost 4 bases, with 7 bases spanning the gap. This CDR3 comprises 12 residues. Germline CDR1 GTSNPN, CDR2 SVGIG (reference sequence). The chain is built from TRBV30 and TRBJ2-7; D unresolved. Sequencing was done on a sample of primary lung tumor tissue. The source is a donor aged 40 or over with non-small cell lung cancer. The CDR3, as DNA: TGTGCCTGGAGTGTTGAGAGGTACGAGCAGTACTTC. This gives the protein CAWSVERYEQYF.